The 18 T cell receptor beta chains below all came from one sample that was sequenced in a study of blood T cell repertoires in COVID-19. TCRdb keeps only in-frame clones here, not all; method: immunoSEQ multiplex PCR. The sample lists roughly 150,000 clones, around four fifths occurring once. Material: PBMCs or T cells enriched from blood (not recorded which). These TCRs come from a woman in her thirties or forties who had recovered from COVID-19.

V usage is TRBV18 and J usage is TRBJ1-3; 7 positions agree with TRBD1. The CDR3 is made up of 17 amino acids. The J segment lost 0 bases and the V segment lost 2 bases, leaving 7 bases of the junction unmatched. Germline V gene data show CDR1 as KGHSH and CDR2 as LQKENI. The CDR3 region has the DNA TGTGCCAGCTCACCAAGTGGGGACAGATTCTCTGGAAACACCATATATTTT. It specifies CASSPSGDRFSGNTIYF.

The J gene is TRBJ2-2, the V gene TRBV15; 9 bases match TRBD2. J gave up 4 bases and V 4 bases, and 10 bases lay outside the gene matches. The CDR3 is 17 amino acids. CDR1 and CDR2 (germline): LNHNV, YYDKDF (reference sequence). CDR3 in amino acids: CATSTHWLAGSTGELFF. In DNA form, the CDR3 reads TGTGCCACCAGCACCCATTGGCTAGCGGGGAGCACCGGGGAGCTGTTTTTT.

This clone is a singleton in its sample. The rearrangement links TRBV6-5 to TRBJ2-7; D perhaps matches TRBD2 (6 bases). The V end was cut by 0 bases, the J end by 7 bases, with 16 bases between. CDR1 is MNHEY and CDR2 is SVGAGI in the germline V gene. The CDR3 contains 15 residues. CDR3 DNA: TGTGCCAGCAGTTACTCGGGACTTACCCATGGGGAGCAGTACTTC. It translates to CASSYSGLTHGEQYF.

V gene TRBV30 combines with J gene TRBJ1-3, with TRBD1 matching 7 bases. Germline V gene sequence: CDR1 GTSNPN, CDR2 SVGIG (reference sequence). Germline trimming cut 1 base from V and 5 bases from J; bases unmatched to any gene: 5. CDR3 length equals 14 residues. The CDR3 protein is CAWSEGDSRNTIYF. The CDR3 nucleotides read TGTGCCTGGAGTGAGGGGGACAGTCGAAACACCATATATTTT.

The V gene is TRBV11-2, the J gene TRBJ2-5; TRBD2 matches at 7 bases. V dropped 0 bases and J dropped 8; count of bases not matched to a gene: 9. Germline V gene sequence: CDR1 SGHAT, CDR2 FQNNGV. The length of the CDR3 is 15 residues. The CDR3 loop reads CASSLDASGKRTQYF. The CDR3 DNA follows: TGTGCCAGCAGCTTAGATGCTAGCGGCAAGAGAACCCAGTACTTC.

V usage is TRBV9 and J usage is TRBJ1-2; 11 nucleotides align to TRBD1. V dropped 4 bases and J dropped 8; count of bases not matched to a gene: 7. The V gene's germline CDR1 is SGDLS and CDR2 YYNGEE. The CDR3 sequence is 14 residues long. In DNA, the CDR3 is TGTGCCAGCAGCCCAGGACAGGGGGCGGGAGGCTACACCTTC. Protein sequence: CASSPGQGAGGYTF.

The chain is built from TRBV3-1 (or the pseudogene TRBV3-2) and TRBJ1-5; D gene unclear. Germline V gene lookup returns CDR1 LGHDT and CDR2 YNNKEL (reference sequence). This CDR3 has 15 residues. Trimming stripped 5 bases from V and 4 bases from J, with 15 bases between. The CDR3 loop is CASSISGLGNQPQHF. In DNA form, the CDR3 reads TGTGCCAGCAGCATCTCGGGATTGGGTAATCAGCCCCAGCATTTT.

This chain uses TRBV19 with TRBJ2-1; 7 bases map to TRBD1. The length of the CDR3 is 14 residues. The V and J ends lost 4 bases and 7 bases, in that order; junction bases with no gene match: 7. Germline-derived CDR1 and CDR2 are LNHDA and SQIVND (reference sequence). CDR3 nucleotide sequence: TGTGCCAGTAGTAGAGTTGACAGGGTTAATGAGCAGTTCTTC. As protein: CASSRVDRVNEQFF.

The CDR3 DNA reads as TGCAGTGCCTCTCGGGACACTGAAGCTTTCTTT. Its protein product is CSASRDTEAFF. The rearrangement uses TRBV29-1 and TRBJ1-1; D gene ambiguous. Germline lookup yields CDR1 SQVTM and CDR2 ANQGSEA. The CDR3 has 11 residues.

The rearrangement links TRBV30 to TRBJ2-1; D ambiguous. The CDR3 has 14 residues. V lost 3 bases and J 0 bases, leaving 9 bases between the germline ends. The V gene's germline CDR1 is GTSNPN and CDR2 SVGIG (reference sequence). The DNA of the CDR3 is TGTGCCTGGAGCCGCCACAGCTCCTACAATGAGCAGTTCTTC. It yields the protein CAWSRHSSYNEQFF.

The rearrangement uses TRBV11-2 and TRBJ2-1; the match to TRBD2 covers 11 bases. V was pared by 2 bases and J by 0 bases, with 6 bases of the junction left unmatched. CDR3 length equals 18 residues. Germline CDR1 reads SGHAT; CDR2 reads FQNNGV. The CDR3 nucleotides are TGTGCCAGCAGCTTATCAGTTAGCGGGGGGGCCTCCTACAATGAGCAGTTCTTC. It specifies CASSLSVSGGASYNEQFF.

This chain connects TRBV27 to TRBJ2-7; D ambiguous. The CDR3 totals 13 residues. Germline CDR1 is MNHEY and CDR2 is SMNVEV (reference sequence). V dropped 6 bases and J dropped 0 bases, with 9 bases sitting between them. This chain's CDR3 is CASRSLSSYEQYF. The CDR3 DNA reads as TGTGCCAGCAGGTCGCTCAGCTCCTACGAGCAGTACTTC.

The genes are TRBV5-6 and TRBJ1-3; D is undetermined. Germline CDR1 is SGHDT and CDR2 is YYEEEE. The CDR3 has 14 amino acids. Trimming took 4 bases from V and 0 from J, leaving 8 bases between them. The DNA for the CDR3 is TGTGCCAGCAGCGGGCCGAACTCTGGAAACACCATATATTTT. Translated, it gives CASSGPNSGNTIYF.

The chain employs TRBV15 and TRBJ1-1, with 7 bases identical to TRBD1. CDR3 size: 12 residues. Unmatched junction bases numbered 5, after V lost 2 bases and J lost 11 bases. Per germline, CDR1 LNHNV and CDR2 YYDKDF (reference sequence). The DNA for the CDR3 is TGTGCCACCAGCAGATGGACAGGTGGCGCTTTCTTT. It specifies CATSRWTGGAFF.

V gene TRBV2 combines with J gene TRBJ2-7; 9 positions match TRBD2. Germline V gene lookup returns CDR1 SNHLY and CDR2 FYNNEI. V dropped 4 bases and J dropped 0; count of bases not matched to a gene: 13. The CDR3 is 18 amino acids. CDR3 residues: CASSVAGGPPRSSYEQYF. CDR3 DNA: TGTGCCAGCAGTGTGGCGGGAGGGCCCCCCAGGAGCTCCTACGAGCAGTACTTC.

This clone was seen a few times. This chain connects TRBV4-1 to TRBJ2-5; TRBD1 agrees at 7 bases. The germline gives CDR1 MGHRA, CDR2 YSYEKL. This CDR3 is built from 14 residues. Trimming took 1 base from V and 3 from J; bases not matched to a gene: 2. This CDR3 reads CASSQAGQKETQYF. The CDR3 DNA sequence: TGCGCCAGCAGCCAAGCGGGACAGAAAGAGACCCAGTACTTC.

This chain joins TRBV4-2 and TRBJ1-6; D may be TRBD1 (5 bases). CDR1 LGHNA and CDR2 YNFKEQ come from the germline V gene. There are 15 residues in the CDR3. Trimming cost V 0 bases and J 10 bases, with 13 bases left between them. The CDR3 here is CASSQEMGGRSPLHF. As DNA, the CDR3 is TGTGCCAGCAGCCAAGAAATGGGGGGGAGGTCACCCCTCCACTTT.

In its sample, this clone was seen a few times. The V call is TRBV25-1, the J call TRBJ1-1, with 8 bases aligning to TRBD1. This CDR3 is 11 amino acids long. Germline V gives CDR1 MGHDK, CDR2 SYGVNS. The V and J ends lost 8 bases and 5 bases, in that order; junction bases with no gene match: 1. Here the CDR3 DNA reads TGTGCCAGCGGACAGGGTACTGAAGCTTTCTTT. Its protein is CASGQGTEAFF.